A single sample is the source of the 29 T cell receptor beta chains below, sequenced in a study of shared clonotypes between healthy human individuals (dated by TCRdb to 2018 to 2021). Library construction relied on the immunoSEQ multiplex PCR assay. Drawn from immuneACCESS, this table holds only the in-frame rearrangements with V and J called that TCRdb kept. Clones are partly lost; checked studies trace under half to an unresolved V gene and leave the rest unexplained. The sample contains approximately 2.5 million clones, around 90% of them found a single time. The top ten hold over 0.12% of the sample. The sequenced sample was naive CD4+ T cells sorted from blood. The sample's cell subset or site label, in plain terms: CD45RA+ positively selected. These receptors were taken from a man aged 18 to 30 in good health.

The gene calls are TRBV5-1 and TRBJ2-3; the match to TRBD1 covers 9 bases. Trimming at V came to 5 bases and at J to 4 bases, leaving 5 bases not matched to a gene. Germline CDR1 is SGHRS and CDR2 is YFSETQ. This CDR3 has 14 amino acids. The CDR3 region is CASRQGQGSDTQYF. The CDR3 DNA is TGCGCCAGCAGGCAAGGACAGGGGTCAGATACGCAGTATTTT.

The chain carries TRBV19 and TRBJ2-7; a possible D gene is TRBD1 (6 bases). Trimming took off 9 bases at V and 2 bases at J, with 14 bases between the two ends. The CDR3 length is 13 residues. Germline V gene lookup returns CDR1 LNHDA and CDR2 SQIVND (reference sequence). For the CDR3, the DNA is TGTGCCAGAGTCTCAGGGGTCCCCTACGAGCAGTACTTC. Its protein product is CARVSGVPYEQYF.

Points on this clone: A junction end diverges from the germline sequence, so it may reflect a read error. This chain connects TRBV27 to TRBJ1-5; D remains ambiguous. The CDR3 spans 11 residues. Germline lookup yields CDR1 MNHEY and CDR2 SMNVEV (reference sequence). The CDR3: CAIKPRSPRDF. In nucleotides, the CDR3 is TGTGCCATAAAGCCCAGGAGCCCAAGAGATTTT.

For this clone: Relative to the germline gene, one junction end is altered; a read error may explain this. V and J are TRBV6-1 and TRBJ2-7; D remains unclear. The CDR3 length is 15 residues. Germline loops: CDR1 MNHNS, CDR2 SASEGT. The CDR3 loop is CAGSEAYHIFFEQYF. The CDR3 bases are TGTGCCGGCAGTGAAGCGTATCACATCTTCTTCGAGCAGTACTTC.

The chain recombines TRBV6-4 with TRBJ2-6; 7 nucleotides align to TRBD1. The V gene end was trimmed by 10 bases and the J gene end by 4 bases; junction bases not matched to a gene: 25. Germline V CDR1 and CDR2: MRHNA, SNTAGT. The CDR3 totals 20 residues. The CDR3 sequence: CATLTSGTAHPQAGANVLTF. CDR3 nucleotide sequence: TGTGCCACTCTAACCTCCGGGACAGCCCACCCCCAGGCAGGGGCCAACGTCCTGACTTTC.

This chain connects TRBV2 to TRBJ2-3; the D is unclear. Trimming removed 0 bases from V and 4 bases from J, with 11 bases in between. Per germline, CDR1 SNHLY and CDR2 FYNNEI. This CDR3 contains 15 residues. As DNA, the CDR3 is TGTGCCAGCAGTGAAGCGGAGATCCGCGCAGATACGCAGTATTTT. Protein sequence: CASSEAEIRADTQYF. The variable domain in full, completed from reference TRBV2 and TRBJ2-3, reads EPEVTQTPSHQVTQMGQEVILRCVPISNHLYFYWYRQILGQKVEFLVSFYNNEISEKSEIFDDQFSVERPDGSNFTLKIRSTKLEDSAMYFCASSEAEIRADTQYFGPGTRLTVL.

J is TRBJ2-7 and V is TRBV13; TRBD2 matches 7 bases. Unmatched junction bases numbered 7, after V lost 6 bases and J lost 2 bases. CDR1 and CDR2 from the germline V gene are PRHDT and FYEKMQ (reference sequence). This CDR3 comprises 14 residues. In DNA, the CDR3 is TGTGCCAGCAGTTCCTCTAGCGGAACCTACGAGCAGTACTTC. Amino acid sequence: CASSSSSGTYEQYF.

This chain joins TRBV27 and TRBJ1-6, with TRBD1 identical over 7 bases. Germline V lookup: CDR1 MNHEY, CDR2 SMNVEV (reference sequence). V was pared by 3 bases and J by 3 bases, with 26 bases of the junction left unmatched. The CDR3 spans 23 residues. This chain's CDR3 is CASSFSIGASATGRWNYNSPLHF. The DNA for the CDR3 is TGTGCCAGCAGTTTTTCGATTGGGGCGTCCGCGACAGGGAGGTGGAACTATAATTCACCCCTCCACTTT.

The chain combines TRBV7-2 with TRBJ2-5; TRBD2 matches at 11 bases. With 0 bases clipped from V and 2 bases from J, the junction kept 8 bases outside the gene matches. Germline CDR1 and CDR2: SGHTA and FQGNSA. This CDR3 region has 18 residues. The CDR3 nucleotides read TGTGCCAGCAGCTTAGCGGCACTAGCGGGAGTAAGTCAAGAGACCCAGTACTTC. It encodes CASSLAALAGVSQETQYF.

The J gene is TRBJ2-7, the V gene TRBV5-1, with 11 bases that match TRBD2. J lost 1 base, V lost 1 base, and 4 bases had no gene match. The CDR3 sequence is 16 residues long. The V gene's germline CDR1 is SGHRS and CDR2 YFSETQ. CDR3 sequence: CASSLRTSGGSYEQYF. As DNA, the CDR3 is TGCGCCAGCAGCTTGCGCACTAGCGGGGGTTCCTACGAGCAGTACTTC.

The V gene is TRBV6-6, the J gene TRBJ1-2; possibly TRBD1 for D (5 bases). CDR1 is MNHNY, CDR2 SVGAGI, per germline (reference sequence). This CDR3 region has 15 residues. V was pared by 1 base and J by 2 bases, with 11 bases between. CDR3 amino acids: CASSYFREINYGYTF. The CDR3 DNA is TGTGCCAGCAGTTACTTCAGGGAAATCAACTATGGCTACACCTTC.

The chain couples TRBV13 to TRBJ2-3; a weak D match, TRBD1 (5 bases). The germline V and J ends were trimmed by 2 bases and 0 bases, with 12 bases remaining between them. This CDR3 contains 16 residues. CDR1 and CDR2 from the germline V gene are PRHDT and FYEKMQ (reference sequence). Here the CDR3 DNA reads TGTGCCAGCAGCTTAAGACAGACGTATAGCACAGATACGCAGTATTTT. It codes for CASSLRQTYSTDTQYF.

The gene calls are TRBV7-2 and TRBJ1-5; D gene ambiguous. CDR3 length: 14 residues. Germline CDR1 reads SGHTA; CDR2 reads FQGNSA. The germline V and J ends were trimmed by 1 base and 4 bases, with 8 bases remaining between them. The CDR3 sequence: CASSLDYGNQPQHF. As DNA, the CDR3 is TGTGCCAGCAGCTTAGACTACGGAAATCAGCCCCAGCATTTT.

V usage is TRBV27 and J usage is TRBJ2-5; 7 bases fit TRBD2. The junction had 7 bases not matched to a gene; V was cut back by 4 bases and J by 2 bases. This CDR3 region has 15 residues. Germline assignment: CDR1 MNHEY and CDR2 SMNVEV (reference sequence). The CDR3 reads CASSWGEGSQETQYF. For the CDR3, the DNA is TGTGCCAGCAGTTGGGGGGAGGGCAGTCAAGAGACCCAGTACTTC.

The chain is built from TRBV7-9 and TRBJ2-7, with 8 bases identical to TRBD1. This CDR3 has 13 amino acids. Germline assignment: CDR1 SEHNR and CDR2 FQNEAQ (reference sequence). With 2 bases clipped from V and 7 bases from J, the junction kept 4 bases outside the gene matches. The CDR3 DNA sequence: TGTGCCAGCAGCTTACAGGGGGCAGGGGAGCAGTACTTC. Amino acids: CASSLQGAGEQYF. The complete variable domain, with remaining parts taken from reference TRBV7-9 and TRBJ2-7, reads DTGVSQNPRHKITKRGQNVTFRCDPISEHNRLYWYRQTLGQGPEFLTYFQNEAQLEKSRLLSDRFSAERPKGSFSTLEIQRTEQGDSAMYLCASSLQGAGEQYFGPGTRLTVT.

This CDR3 reads CASNEIDRPYEQYF. CDR3 coding DNA: TGTGCCAGCAATGAGATAGACAGACCCTACGAGCAGTACTTC. The rearrangement links TRBV27 to TRBJ2-7, with a possible D match to TRBD1 (5 bases). Germline assignment: CDR1 MNHEY and CDR2 SMNVEV (reference sequence). This CDR3 comprises 14 residues. With 7 bases removed from V and 2 bases from J, the gap between germline ends came to 15 bases.

This sequence joins TRBV6-1 and TRBJ1-5; D is perhaps TRBD1 (5 bases). In germline, CDR1 is MNHNS, CDR2 SASEGT. The CDR3 loop spans 16 amino acids. Trimming removed 1 base from V and 4 bases from J, with 14 bases in between. This CDR3 reads CASSEGSGMGNQPQHF. In nucleotides, the CDR3 is TGTGCCAGCAGTGAAGGTTCAGGGATGGGGAATCAGCCCCAGCATTTT.

The chain has TRBV9 and TRBJ1-1, with 9 bases matching TRBD1. CDR1 SGDLS and CDR2 YYNGEE come from the germline V gene. This CDR3 region has 15 residues. V lost 1 base, J lost 8 bases, and 9 bases stayed unmatched. The CDR3: CASSVNINRGLEAFF. CDR3 in DNA: TGTGCCAGCAGCGTAAATATTAACAGGGGGCTGGAAGCTTTCTTT. The full variable domain, completed using reference TRBV9 and TRBJ1-1, is DSGVTQTPKHLITATGQRVTLRCSPRSGDLSVYWYQQSLDQGLQFLIQYYNGEERAKGNILERFSAQQFPDLHSELNLSSLELGDSALYFCASSVNINRGLEAFFGQGTRLTVV.

This chain links TRBV10-3 with TRBJ1-2; TRBD1 matches 12 bases. After removal of 7 bases from V and 4 bases from J, the junction contained 7 bases not matched to a gene. Germline loops: CDR1 ENHRY, CDR2 SYGVKD. This CDR3 has 15 amino acids. The CDR3 DNA reads TGTGCCATCACCGGGACAGGGGGCGCGAGCTATGGCTACACCTTC. Translating gives CAITGTGGASYGYTF.

V usage is TRBV5-6 and J usage is TRBJ2-2, with D unclear. Germline CDR1 reads SGHDT; CDR2 reads YYEEEE. Trimming took off 1 base at V and 9 bases at J, with 10 bases between the two ends. This CDR3 comprises 13 residues. This chain's CDR3 is CASSLFSSRELFF. CDR3 nucleotides: TGTGCCAGCAGCTTGTTTAGTTCTCGGGAGCTGTTTTTT.

Only one count was recorded for this clone. The chain employs TRBV5-4 and TRBJ1-6, with D maybe TRBD1 (5 bases). Trimming pared 4 bases from V and 10 bases from J, leaving 18 bases between. Germline CDR1 is SGHNT and CDR2 is YYREEE (reference sequence). The CDR3 has 15 residues. CDR3 residues: CASSKGLLLESPLHF. The CDR3 bases are TGTGCCAGCAGCAAGGGACTCCTGCTAGAATCACCCCTCCACTTT.

Details on this clone: Different DNA sequences within this sample yield the same CDR3. The chain couples TRBV28 to TRBJ2-7, with 7 bases fitting TRBD1. This CDR3 is built from 12 residues. J gave up 5 bases and V 3 bases, and 1 base lay outside the gene matches. The germline CDR1 and CDR2 sequences are MDHEN and SYDVKM. CDR3 amino acids: CASSFRGHEQYF. CDR3 sequence (DNA): TGTGCCAGCAGTTTTAGGGGGCACGAGCAGTACTTC.

This clone has only one observation. The chain has TRBV7-3 and TRBJ2-3; 8 bases agree with TRBD2. The CDR3 consists of 16 residues. The V gene's germline CDR1 is SGHTA and CDR2 FQGTGA. Losses at the gene ends were 1 base for V and 4 bases for J; bases not matched to a gene: 7. This CDR3 is CASSLMELAVADTQYF. CDR3 nucleotides: TGTGCCAGCAGCTTAATGGAACTAGCGGTTGCAGATACGCAGTATTTT. The variable domain in full, with the rest retrieved from reference TRBV7-3 and TRBJ2-3, is GAGVSQTPSNKVTEKGKYVELRCDPISGHTALYWYRQSLGQGPEFLIYFQGTGAADDSGLPNDRFFAVRPEGSVSTLKIQRTERGDSAVYLCASSLMELAVADTQYFGPGTRLTVL.

The chain has TRBV11-2 and TRBJ1-4; D is undetermined. The CDR3 is 14 amino acids. Germline assignment: CDR1 SGHAT and CDR2 FQNNGV. V lost 0 bases and J 10 bases, leaving 12 bases between the germline ends. The CDR3 sequence is CASSLDPAAGKLFF. The CDR3 DNA is TGTGCCAGCAGCTTAGACCCAGCGGCGGGAAAACTGTTTTTT. Full variable domain (remainder filled in from reference TRBV11-2 and TRBJ1-4): EAGVAQSPRYKIIEKRQSVAFWCNPISGHATLYWYQQILGQGPKLLIQFQNNGVVDDSQLPKDRFSAERLKGVDSTLKIQPAKLEDSAVYLCASSLDPAAGKLFFGSGTQLSVL.

The chain is built from TRBV5-1 and TRBJ1-2; 7 bases agree with TRBD1. The V gene's germline CDR1 is SGHRS and CDR2 YFSETQ. The trim removed 0 bases at V and 3 bases at J, leaving 2 bases unmatched. CDR3 length equals 14 residues. The CDR3 reads CASSLGGTDYGYTF. The CDR3 nucleotides are TGCGCCAGCAGCTTGGGAGGGACAGACTATGGCTACACCTTC.

This clone was seen once. The chain has TRBV30 and TRBJ2-6, with 7 positions matching TRBD2. Germline CDR1 is GTSNPN and CDR2 is SVGIG (reference sequence). The CDR3 contains 16 residues. With 4 bases clipped from V and 1 base from J, the junction kept 7 bases outside the gene matches. The CDR3 region is CAWNGGRLSGANVLTF. CDR3 coding DNA: TGTGCCTGGAACGGGGGGAGACTGTCTGGGGCCAACGTCCTGACTTTC.

The V and J genes are TRBV7-8 and TRBJ2-3; TRBD1 matches at 9 bases. The CDR3 runs to 15 residues. Germline V gene data show CDR1 as SGHVS and CDR2 as FQNEAQ. Trimming at V came to 5 bases and at J to 3 bases, leaving 6 bases not matched to a gene. DNA of the CDR3: TGTGCCAGCAGCACGACAGGGGGACGGACAGATACGCAGTATTTT. Translating gives CASSTTGGRTDTQYF. The whole variable domain, filled in from reference TRBV7-8 and TRBJ2-3, reads GAGVSQSPRYKVAKRGQDVALRCDPISGHVSLFWYQQALGQGPEFLTYFQNEAQLDKSGLPSDRFFAERPEGSVSTLKIQRTQQEDSAVYLCASSTTGGRTDTQYFGPGTRLTVL.

V and J are TRBV9 and TRBJ2-3, with TRBD2 as a possible D gene (5 bases). The CDR3 spans 16 residues. V lost 4 bases, J lost 2 bases, and 17 bases lay in between. Germline V gives CDR1 SGDLS, CDR2 YYNGEE. The CDR3 loop reads CASSPQGAALTDTQYF. CDR3 DNA: TGTGCCAGCAGCCCCCAAGGAGCGGCGCTCACAGATACGCAGTATTTT.

V is TRBV5-1 and J is TRBJ2-2, with D tentatively TRBD1 (6 bases). Looked up from germline, CDR1 is SGHRS and CDR2 is YFSETQ. The CDR3 loop spans 16 amino acids. V was trimmed by 4 bases and J by 0 bases, leaving 13 bases between them. DNA of the CDR3: TGCGCCAGCAGCCCCTTAGGGGGAGCGAACACCGGGGAGCTGTTTTTT. Protein sequence: CASSPLGGANTGELFF.